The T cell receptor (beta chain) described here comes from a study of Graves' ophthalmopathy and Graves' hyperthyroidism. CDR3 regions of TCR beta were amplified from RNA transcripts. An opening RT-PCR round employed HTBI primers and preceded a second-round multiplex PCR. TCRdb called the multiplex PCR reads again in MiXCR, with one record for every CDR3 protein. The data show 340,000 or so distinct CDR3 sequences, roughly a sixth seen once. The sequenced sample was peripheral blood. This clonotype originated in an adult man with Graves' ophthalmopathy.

The CDR3 DNA follows: TGTGCCAGTAGATGGGGACTGAGCACCGGGGAGCTGTTTTTT. This gives the protein CASRWGLSTGELFF. The chain couples TRBV19 to TRBJ2-2; D is perhaps TRBD2 (6 bases). Trimming removed 6 bases from V and 4 bases from J, with 12 bases in between. CDR3 size: 14 residues. Germline assignment: CDR1 LNHDA and CDR2 SQIVND (reference sequence).